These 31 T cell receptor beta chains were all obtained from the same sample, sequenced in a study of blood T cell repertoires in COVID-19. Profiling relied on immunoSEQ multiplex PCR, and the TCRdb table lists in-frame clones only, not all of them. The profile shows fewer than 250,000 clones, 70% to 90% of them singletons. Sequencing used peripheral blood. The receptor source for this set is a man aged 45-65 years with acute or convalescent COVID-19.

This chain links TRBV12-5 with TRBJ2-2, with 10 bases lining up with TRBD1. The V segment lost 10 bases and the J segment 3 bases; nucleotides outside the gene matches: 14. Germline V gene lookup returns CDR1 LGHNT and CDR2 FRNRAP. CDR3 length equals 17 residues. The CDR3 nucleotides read TGTGCTACGGCTCCGGGACAGGGGAAATTTGACACCGGGGAGCTGTTTTTT. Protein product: CATAPGQGKFDTGELFF.

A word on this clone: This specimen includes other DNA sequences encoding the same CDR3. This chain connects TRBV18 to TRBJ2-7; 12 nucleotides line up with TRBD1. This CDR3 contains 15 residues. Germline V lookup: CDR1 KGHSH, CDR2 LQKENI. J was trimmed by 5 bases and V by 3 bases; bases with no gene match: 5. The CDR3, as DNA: TGTGCCAGCTCACCCCCGGGACAGGGGGCACACGAGCAGTACTTC. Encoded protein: CASSPPGQGAHEQYF.

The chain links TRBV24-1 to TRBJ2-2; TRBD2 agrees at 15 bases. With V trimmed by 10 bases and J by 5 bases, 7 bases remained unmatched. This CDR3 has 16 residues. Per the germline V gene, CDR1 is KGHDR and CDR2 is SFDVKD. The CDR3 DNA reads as TGTGCCACTGGACTAGCGGGAGGGCCGAGTACCGGGGAGCTGTTTTTT. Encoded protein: CATGLAGGPSTGELFF.

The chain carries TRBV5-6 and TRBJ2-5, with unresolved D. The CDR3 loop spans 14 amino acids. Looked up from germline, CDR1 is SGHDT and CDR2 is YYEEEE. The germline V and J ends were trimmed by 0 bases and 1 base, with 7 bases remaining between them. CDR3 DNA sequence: TGTGCCAGCAGCTTGGTTAGCAGCCAAGAGACCCAGTACTTC. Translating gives CASSLVSSQETQYF.

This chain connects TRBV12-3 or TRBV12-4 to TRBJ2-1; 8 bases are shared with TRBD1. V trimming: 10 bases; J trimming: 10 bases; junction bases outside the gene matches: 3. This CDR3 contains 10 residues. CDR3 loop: CATGDREQFF. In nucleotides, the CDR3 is TGTGCCACTGGGGACAGGGAGCAGTTCTTC.

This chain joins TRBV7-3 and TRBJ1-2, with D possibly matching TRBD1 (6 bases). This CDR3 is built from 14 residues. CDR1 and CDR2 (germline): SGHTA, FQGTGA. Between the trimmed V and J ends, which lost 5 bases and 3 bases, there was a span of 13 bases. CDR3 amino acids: CASSPGQPHYGYTF. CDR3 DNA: TGTGCCAGCAGCCCCGGACAGCCACACTATGGCTACACCTTC.

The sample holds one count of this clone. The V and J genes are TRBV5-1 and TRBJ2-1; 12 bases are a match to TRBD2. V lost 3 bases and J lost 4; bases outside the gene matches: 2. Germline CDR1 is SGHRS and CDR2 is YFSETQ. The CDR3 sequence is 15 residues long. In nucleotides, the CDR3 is TGCGCCAGCAGCTGGACTAGCGGGGCATACAATGAGCAGTTCTTC. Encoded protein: CASSWTSGAYNEQFF.

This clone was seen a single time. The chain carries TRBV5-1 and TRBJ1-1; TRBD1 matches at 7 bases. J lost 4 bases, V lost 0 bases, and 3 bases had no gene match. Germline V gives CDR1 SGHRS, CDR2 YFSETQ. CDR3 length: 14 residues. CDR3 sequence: CASSLGQGLTEAFF. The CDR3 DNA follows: TGCGCCAGCAGCTTGGGACAGGGTCTCACTGAAGCTTTCTTT.

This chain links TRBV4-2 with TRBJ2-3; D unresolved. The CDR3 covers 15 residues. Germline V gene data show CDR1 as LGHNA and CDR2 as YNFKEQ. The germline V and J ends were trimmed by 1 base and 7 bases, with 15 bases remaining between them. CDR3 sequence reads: CASSQAVGSRNTQYF. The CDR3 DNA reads TGTGCCAGCAGCCAAGCCGTTGGTTCGAGGAATACGCAGTATTTT.

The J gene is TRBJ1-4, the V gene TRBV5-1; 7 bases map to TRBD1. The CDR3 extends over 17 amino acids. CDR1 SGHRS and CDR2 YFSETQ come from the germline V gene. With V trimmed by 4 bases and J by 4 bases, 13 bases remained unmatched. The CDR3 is CASSPSRDSFLNEKLFF. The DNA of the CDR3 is TGCGCCAGCAGCCCGTCCCGGGACAGTTTCCTTAATGAAAAACTGTTTTTT.

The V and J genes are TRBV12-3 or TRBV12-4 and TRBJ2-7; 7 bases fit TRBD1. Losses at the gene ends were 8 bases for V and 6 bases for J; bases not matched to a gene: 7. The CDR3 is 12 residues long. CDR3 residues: CASQQGESEQYF. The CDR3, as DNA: TGTGCCAGCCAGCAGGGGGAAAGCGAGCAGTACTTC.

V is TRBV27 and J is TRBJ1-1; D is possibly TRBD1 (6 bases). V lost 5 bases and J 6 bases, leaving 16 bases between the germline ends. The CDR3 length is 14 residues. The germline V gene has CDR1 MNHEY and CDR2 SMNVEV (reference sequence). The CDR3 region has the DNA TGTGCCAGCAGTACACTTCAGACAGGTTCTGAAGCTTTCTTT. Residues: CASSTLQTGSEAFF.

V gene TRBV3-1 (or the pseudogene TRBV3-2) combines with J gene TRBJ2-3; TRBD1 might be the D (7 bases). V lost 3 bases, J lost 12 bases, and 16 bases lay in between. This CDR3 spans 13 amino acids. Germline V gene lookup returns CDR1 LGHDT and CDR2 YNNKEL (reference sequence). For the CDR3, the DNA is TGTGCCAGCAGCCAGGGCGGGACAGTGGCACAGTATTTT. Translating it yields CASSQGGTVAQYF.

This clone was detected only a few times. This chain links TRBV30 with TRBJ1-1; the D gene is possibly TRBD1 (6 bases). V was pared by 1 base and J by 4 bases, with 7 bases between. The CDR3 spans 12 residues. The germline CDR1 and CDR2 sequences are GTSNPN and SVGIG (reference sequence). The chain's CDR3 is CAWSGQVTEAFF. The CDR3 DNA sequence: TGTGCCTGGAGTGGACAGGTCACTGAAGCTTTCTTT.

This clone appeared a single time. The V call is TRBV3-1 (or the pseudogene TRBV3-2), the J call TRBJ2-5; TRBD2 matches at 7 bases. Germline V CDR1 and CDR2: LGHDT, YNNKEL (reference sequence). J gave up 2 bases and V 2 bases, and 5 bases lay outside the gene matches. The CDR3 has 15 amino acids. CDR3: CASSQFAGEQETQYF. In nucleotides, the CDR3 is TGTGCCAGCAGCCAATTTGCGGGGGAGCAAGAGACCCAGTACTTC.

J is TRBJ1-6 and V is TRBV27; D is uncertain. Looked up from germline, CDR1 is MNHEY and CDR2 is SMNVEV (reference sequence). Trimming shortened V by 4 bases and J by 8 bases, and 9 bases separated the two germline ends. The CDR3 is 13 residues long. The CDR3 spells CASSSQLDSPLHF. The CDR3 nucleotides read TGTGCCAGCAGTTCACAATTGGATTCACCCCTCCACTTT.

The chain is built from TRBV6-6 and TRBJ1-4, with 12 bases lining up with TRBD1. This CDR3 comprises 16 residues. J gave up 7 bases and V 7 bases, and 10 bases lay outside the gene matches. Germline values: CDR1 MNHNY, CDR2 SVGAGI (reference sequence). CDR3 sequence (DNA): TGTGCCAGCACTCCTGGGACAGGGGGCGGAATTGAAAAACTGTTTTTT. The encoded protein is CASTPGTGGGIEKLFF.

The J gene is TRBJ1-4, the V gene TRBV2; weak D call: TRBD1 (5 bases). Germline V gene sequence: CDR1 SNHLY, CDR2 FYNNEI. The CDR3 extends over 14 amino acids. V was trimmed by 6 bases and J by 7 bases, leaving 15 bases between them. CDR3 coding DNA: TGTGCCAGCAGAGTCCAGGGATCGGGTGAAAAACTGTTTTTT. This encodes CASRVQGSGEKLFF. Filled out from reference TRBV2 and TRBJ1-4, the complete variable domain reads EPEVTQTPSHQVTQMGQEVILRCVPISNHLYFYWYRQILGQKVEFLVSFYNNEISEKSEIFDDQFSVERPDGSNFTLKIRSTKLEDSAMYFCASRVQGSGEKLFFGSGTQLSVL.

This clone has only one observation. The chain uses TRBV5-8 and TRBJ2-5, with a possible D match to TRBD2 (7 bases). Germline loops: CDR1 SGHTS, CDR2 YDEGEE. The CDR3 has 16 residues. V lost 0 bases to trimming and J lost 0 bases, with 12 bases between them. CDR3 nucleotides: TGTGCCAGCAGCTTGGGGGGCGGGGGCCACCAAGAGACCCAGTACTTC. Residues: CASSLGGGGHQETQYF.

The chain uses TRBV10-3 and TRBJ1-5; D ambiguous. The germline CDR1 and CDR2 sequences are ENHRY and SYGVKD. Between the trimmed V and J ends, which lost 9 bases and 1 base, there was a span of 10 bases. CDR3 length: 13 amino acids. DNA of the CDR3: TGTGCCATAAGTTTCCGGAGCAATCAGCCCCAGCATTTT. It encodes CAISFRSNQPQHF.

In DNA form, the CDR3 reads TGTGCCAGCTCACCTGAGTTACAAGAGACCCAGTACTTC. Its translation is CASSPELQETQYF. The chain is built from TRBV18 and TRBJ2-5; D is unresolved. The CDR3 loop spans 13 amino acids. The V gene lost 3 bases and the J gene lost 2 bases, with 7 bases spanning the gap. Germline CDR1 KGHSH, CDR2 LQKENI.

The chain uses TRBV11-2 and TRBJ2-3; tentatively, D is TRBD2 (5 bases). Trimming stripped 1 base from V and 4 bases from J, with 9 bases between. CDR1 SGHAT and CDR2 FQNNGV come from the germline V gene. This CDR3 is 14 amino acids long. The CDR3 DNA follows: TGTGCCAGCAGCTTAGGAACTAGACCAGATACGCAGTATTTT. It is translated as CASSLGTRPDTQYF.

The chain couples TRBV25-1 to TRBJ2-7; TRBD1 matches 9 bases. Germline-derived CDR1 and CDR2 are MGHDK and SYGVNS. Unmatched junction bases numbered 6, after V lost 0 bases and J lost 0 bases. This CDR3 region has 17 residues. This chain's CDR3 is CASSEYSGTGSSYEQYF. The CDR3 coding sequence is TGTGCCAGCAGTGAATATTCCGGGACAGGGAGCTCCTACGAGCAGTACTTC.

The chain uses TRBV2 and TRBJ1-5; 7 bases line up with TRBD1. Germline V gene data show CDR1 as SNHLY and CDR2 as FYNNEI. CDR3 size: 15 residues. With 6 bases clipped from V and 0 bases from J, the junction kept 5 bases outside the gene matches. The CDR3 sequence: CASRRDSYSNQPQHF. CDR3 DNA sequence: TGTGCCAGCAGACGGGACAGCTATAGCAATCAGCCCCAGCATTTT. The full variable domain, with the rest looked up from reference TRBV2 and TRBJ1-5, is EPEVTQTPSHQVTQMGQEVILRCVPISNHLYFYWYRQILGQKVEFLVSFYNNEISEKSEIFDDQFSVERPDGSNFTLKIRSTKLEDSAMYFCASRRDSYSNQPQHFGDGTRLSIL.

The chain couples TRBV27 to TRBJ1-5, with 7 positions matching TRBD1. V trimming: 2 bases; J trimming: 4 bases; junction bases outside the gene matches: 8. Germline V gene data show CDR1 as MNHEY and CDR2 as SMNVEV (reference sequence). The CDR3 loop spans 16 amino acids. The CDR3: CASSLPSGTENQPQHF. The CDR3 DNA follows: TGTGCCAGCAGTTTACCGTCCGGGACAGAGAATCAGCCCCAGCATTTT.

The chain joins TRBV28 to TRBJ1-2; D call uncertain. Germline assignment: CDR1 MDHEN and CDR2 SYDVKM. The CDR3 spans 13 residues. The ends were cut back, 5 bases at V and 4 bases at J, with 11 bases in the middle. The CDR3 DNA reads TGTGCCAGCAGTGGGGAGGGTCGCTATGGCTACACCTTC. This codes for CASSGEGRYGYTF.

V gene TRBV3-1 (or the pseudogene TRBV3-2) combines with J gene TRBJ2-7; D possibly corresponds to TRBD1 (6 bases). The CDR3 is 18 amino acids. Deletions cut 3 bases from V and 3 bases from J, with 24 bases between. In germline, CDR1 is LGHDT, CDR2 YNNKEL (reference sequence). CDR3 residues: CASSQSLDSLWSYYEQYF. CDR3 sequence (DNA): TGTGCCAGCAGCCAGTCCCTGGACAGCCTATGGTCCTACTACGAGCAGTACTTC.

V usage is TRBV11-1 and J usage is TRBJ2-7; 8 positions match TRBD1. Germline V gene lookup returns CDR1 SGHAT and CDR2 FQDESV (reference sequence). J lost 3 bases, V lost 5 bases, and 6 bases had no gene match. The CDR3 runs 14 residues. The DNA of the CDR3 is TGTGCCAGCAGCGCTGACAGGGGCTACTACGAGCAGTACTTC. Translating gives CASSADRGYYEQYF.

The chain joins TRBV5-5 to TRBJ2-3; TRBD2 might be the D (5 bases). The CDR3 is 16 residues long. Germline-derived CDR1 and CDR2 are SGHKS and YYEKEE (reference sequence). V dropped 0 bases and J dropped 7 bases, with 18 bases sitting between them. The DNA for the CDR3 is TGTGCCAGCAGCTTGGAAACTGGACTTGCTCTTAATACGCAGTATTTT. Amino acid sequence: CASSLETGLALNTQYF.

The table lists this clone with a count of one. The CDR3: CASSLEGFNEQYF. The DNA of the CDR3 is TGTGCCAGCAGCTTGGAGGGGTTCAACGAGCAGTACTTC. This chain joins TRBV5-5 and TRBJ2-7; D might be TRBD1 (5 bases). V was cut by 0 bases and J by 5 bases, with 9 bases left in between. The germline V gene encodes CDR1 SGHKS and CDR2 YYEKEE (reference sequence). The CDR3 contains 13 residues. The full variable domain, completed using reference TRBV5-5 and TRBJ2-7, is DAGVTQSPTHLIKTRGQQVTLRCSPISGHKSVSWYQQVLGQGPQFIFQYYEKEERGRGNFPDRFSARQFPNYSSELNVNALLLGDSALYLCASSLEGFNEQYFGPGTRLTVT.

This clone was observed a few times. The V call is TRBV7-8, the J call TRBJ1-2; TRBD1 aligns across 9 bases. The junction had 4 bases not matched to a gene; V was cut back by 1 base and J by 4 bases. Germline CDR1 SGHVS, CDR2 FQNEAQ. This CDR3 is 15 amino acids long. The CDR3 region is CASSLERGQGYGYTF. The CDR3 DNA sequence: TGTGCCAGCAGCTTAGAAAGGGGACAGGGCTATGGCTACACCTTC.